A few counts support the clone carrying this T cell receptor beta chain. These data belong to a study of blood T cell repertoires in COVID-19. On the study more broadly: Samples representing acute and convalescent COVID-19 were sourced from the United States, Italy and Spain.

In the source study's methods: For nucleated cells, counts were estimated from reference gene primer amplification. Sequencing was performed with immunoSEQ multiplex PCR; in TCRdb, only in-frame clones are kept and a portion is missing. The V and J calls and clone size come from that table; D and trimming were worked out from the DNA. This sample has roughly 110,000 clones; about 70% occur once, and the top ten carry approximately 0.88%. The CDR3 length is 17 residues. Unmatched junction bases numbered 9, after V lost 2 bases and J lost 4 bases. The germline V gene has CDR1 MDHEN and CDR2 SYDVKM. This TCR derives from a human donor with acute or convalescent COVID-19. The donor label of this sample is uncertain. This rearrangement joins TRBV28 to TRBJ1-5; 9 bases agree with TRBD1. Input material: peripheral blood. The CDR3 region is CASSLRFLTGGNQPQHF. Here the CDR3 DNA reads TGTGCCAGCAGTTTACGTTTTTTGACAGGGGGTAATCAGCCCCAGCATTTT.